This T cell receptor beta chain derives from a study of T cells after yellow fever vaccination (dated by TCRdb to the late 2010s). About the study as a whole: Libraries from fractions with low cell numbers were prepared with the SMART-Seq v4 Ultra Low Input RNA kit. Bulk TCR alpha and beta repertoires were sequenced longitudinally to track T-cell clones before and after primary and booster YFV17D yellow fever vaccination. Two healthy male donors, one aged 18 to 30 and one aged 30 to 40 years, were included in the cohort. Bulk PBMC replicates and cell subsets were isolated from blood drawn at multiple timepoints before and after both primary and secondary immunization. What the research found in general, with its limitations: A small fraction of clonotypes appeared in both the CD4 and CD8 compartments, likely as a result of convergent recombination. Because the study included only a couple of donors, the extent to which the findings can be generalized is limited. Computational filtering was needed because FACS-sorted repertoires could contain abundant contaminating clonotypes from the bulk population. After the booster, most clones that had expanded after primary vaccination were detected again (almost 97% of CD4 and more than 85% of CD8), suggesting broad maintenance of memory. The secondary T-cell response was found to be weaker but faster than the primary response, with a peak reached on day 5 rather than on day 15.

In the paper's terms, the treatment or condition label means: live attenuated yellow fever vaccine strain. Two biological replicates of bulk PBMCs were collected at each blood-draw timepoint. PBMCs were isolated from peripheral blood using a standard Ficoll-Paque protocol. RNA was extracted with TriZol from bulk PBMCs, CD4 and CD8 fractions, and dextramer-positive and dextramer-negative fractions. TCR cDNA was synthesized by 5'RACE template switching, which introduced a universal primer site and unique molecular identifiers. cDNA synthesis was primed from both the TCR alpha and TCR beta constant segments. Library amplification used two PCR steps, and the second PCR step added sample barcodes and sequencing adapters. Sequencing of the libraries was done on either Illumina HiSeq 2500 (2x100 bp) or NovaSeq (2x150 bp). The authors processed their data as follows. MIGEC handled demultiplexing of reads and collapsing into UMI consensus sequences, while MiXCR performed V(D)J alignment. Clonotypes responding to the vaccine were identified with edgeR on replicate PBMC samples, with the criteria of FDR below 0.01 and a log2 fold change above 5 up to day 15. Bulk clonotypes were assigned CD4 or CD8 identity according to which sequenced CD4 or CD8 repertoire held them at higher abundance. Clones were called with MiXCR by TCRdb after fastp trimmed the public reads at Q25, and only in-frame beta chains were retained. CDR3 protein sequences are deduplicated, and each keeps its most common genes and DNA. In this record, the V and J calls reflect TCRdb's handling and not the investigators' own analysis. This sample has 450,000 to 650,000 distinct CDR3 sequences in its table, and approximately 13% of those were observed once. More than 13% of the sample lies in the top ten.

The CDR3 holds 14 amino acids from the cysteine to the phenylalanine. The read is trimmed to its CDR3 DNA, 42 bases read in frame from base 1. V loses 0 bases of germline sequence and J loses 3 bases, and the interval between the two ends is 6 bases. Sequences SGHRS (CDR1) and YFSETQ (CDR2) are obtained from the germline V gene. In its sample, this clonotype was seen a few times. The antigen this receptor binds is unknown. Base quality data are lacking; no much larger clone is found one base away. Sequences were derived from PBMCs, sampled on the day of the yellow fever booster vaccination. The sequence links TRBV5-1 to TRBJ2-2, with the D segment identity uncertain. The TCR originated in a man between 25 and 39 years old who received the YFV17D yellow fever vaccine. The DNA sequence is given as TGCGCCAGCAGCTTGGCCGCGGACACCGGGGAGCTGTTTTTT. Its translation reads: CASSLAADTGELFF. Beyond the CDR3, the reference TRBV5-1 and TRBJ2-2 genes provide the residues; the full variable domain reads: KAGVTQTPRYLIKTRGQQVTLSCSPISGHRSVSWYQQTPGQGLQFLFEYFSETQRNKGNFPGRFSGRQFSNSRSEMNVSTLELGDSALYLCASSLAADTGELFFGEGSRLTVL.